A selection of T cell receptor beta chains follows, all from one sample in a study of blood T cell repertoires in COVID-19. Sequencing was performed with immunoSEQ multiplex PCR; in TCRdb, only in-frame clones are kept and a portion is missing. The table records about 90,000 clones, roughly 87% of them present only once. Sequenced material: peripheral blood. These receptors were collected from a male donor with acute or convalescent COVID-19. CDR3s include the opening cysteine and the closing phenylalanine or tryptophan. Fields, in order: V gene, J gene, D gene, clone size, CDR3 DNA, CDR3 protein. A D gene is named only where the DNA matches it firmly. Part of the rows lack a size; the others show once, few, many or a class for expanded clones.

v_gene: TRBV28
j_gene: TRBJ1-1
d_gene: NA
abundance: once
CDR3nt: TGTGCCAGCAGTTTTTGGGGGCGTGGAACTGAAGCTTTCTTT
CDR3aa: CASSFWGRGTEAFF

v_gene: TRBV6-5
j_gene: TRBJ1-1
d_gene: TRBD1
abundance: NA
CDR3nt: TGTGCCAGCAGTCGGACAGGGTTTAACACTGAAGCTTTCTTT
CDR3aa: CASSRTGFNTEAFF

v_gene: TRBV6-5
j_gene: TRBJ1-1
d_gene: NA
abundance: NA
CDR3nt: TGTGCCAGCACAAAAGGGGGGAACACTGAAGCTTTCTTT
CDR3aa: CASTKGGNTEAFF

v_gene: TRBV10-3
j_gene: TRBJ1-6
d_gene: TRBD1
abundance: NA
CDR3nt: TGTGCCATCAGTGACTCGGACAGGGGGAGGAATTCACCCCTCCACTTT
CDR3aa: CAISDSDRGRNSPLHF

v_gene: TRBV30
j_gene: TRBJ2-7
d_gene: TRBD1
abundance: NA
CDR3nt: TGTGCCTGGAGTTTGGGACAGGGGCGCGAGCAGTACTTC
CDR3aa: CAWSLGQGREQYF

v_gene: TRBV6-4
j_gene: TRBJ2-1
d_gene: TRBD2
abundance: NA
CDR3nt: TGTGCCAGCAGTGAGCAGGGACTAGGCAATGAGCAGTTCTTC
CDR3aa: CASSEQGLGNEQFF

v_gene: TRBV5-5
j_gene: TRBJ2-1
d_gene: TRBD1
abundance: NA
CDR3nt: TGTGCCAGCAGCGGACAGGGGGTAAGCTCCTACAATGAGCAGTTCTTC
CDR3aa: CASSGQGVSSYNEQFF

v_gene: TRBV28
j_gene: TRBJ1-6
d_gene: TRBD1
abundance: NA
CDR3nt: TGTGCCAGCAGAGGGACAGGCGGACTACAGTCACCCCTCCACTTT
CDR3aa: CASRGTGGLQSPLHF

v_gene: TRBV7-9
j_gene: TRBJ1-2
d_gene: NA
abundance: NA
CDR3nt: TGTGCCAGCAGCTTACGCGGGGGTTCCTATGGCTACACCTTC
CDR3aa: CASSLRGGSYGYTF

v_gene: TRBV27
j_gene: TRBJ1-4
d_gene: TRBD1
abundance: NA
CDR3nt: TGTGCCAGCAGCGACACCGGGACAGGGGCTGAAAAACTGTTTTTT
CDR3aa: CASSDTGTGAEKLFF

v_gene: TRBV29-1
j_gene: TRBJ2-3
d_gene: TRBD2
abundance: NA
CDR3nt: TGCAGCGTTGGCCCCTCACTAGCGGAGCCAACAGATACGCAGTATTTT
CDR3aa: CSVGPSLAEPTDTQYF